These 28 T cell receptor beta chains were sequenced from one sample in a study of vaccination effects on CD4 cells after COVID-19. These TCRs' antigens remain unknown. TCRdb's copy holds only in-frame clones and misses some; the assay was immunoSEQ multiplex PCR. In the table there are tens of thousands of clones, roughly three quarters of which are singletons. Antigen-specific CD4+ T cells were first expanded with viral peptide pools by the ViraFEST assay and only then sequenced. Scientists isolated CD4+ T cells after a roughly ten-day culture period ended. Previously uninfected by SARS-CoV-2, the vaccine recipients also showed negative nucleocapsid antibodies. This specimen consisted of CD4+ T cells from PBMCs cultured with HCoV-NL63 spike peptides, obtained before COVID-19 vaccination. These receptors all come from a human donor who received a COVID-19 vaccine.

The rearrangement uses TRBV9 and TRBJ2-3, with 7 bases that match TRBD2. Per the germline V gene, CDR1 is SGDLS and CDR2 is YYNGEE. V was pared by 1 base and J by 0 bases, with 2 bases of the junction left unmatched. CDR3 length: 15 amino acids. The CDR3, as DNA: TGTGCCAGCAGCGTATTCGGGGGGAGCACAGATACGCAGTATTTT. It specifies CASSVFGGSTDTQYF. Supplemented by reference TRBV9 and TRBJ2-3, the full variable domain reads DSGVTQTPKHLITATGQRVTLRCSPRSGDLSVYWYQQSLDQGLQFLIQYYNGEERAKGNILERFSAQQFPDLHSELNLSSLELGDSALYFCASSVFGGSTDTQYFGPGTRLTVL.

The rearrangement joins TRBV19 to TRBJ1-5; 7 positions match TRBD1. Losses at the gene ends were 6 bases for V and 6 bases for J; bases not matched to a gene: 8. In germline, CDR1 is LNHDA, CDR2 SQIVND (reference sequence). The CDR3 totals 14 residues. CDR3 region: CASRTRQGGQPQHF. The CDR3 coding sequence is TGTGCCAGTAGAACCCGACAGGGTGGTCAGCCCCAGCATTTT. Full variable domain (outside the CDR3, taken from reference TRBV19 and TRBJ1-5): DGGITQSPKYLFRKEGQNVTLSCEQNLNHDAMYWYRQDPGQGLRLIYYSQIVNDFQKGDIAEGYSVSREKKESFPLTVTSAQKNPTAFYLCASRTRQGGQPQHFGDGTRLSIL.

CDR3 amino acids: CASSRQGASTEAFF. Written as DNA, the CDR3 is TGTGCCAGCAGCCGCCAAGGGGCTAGCACTGAAGCTTTCTTT. The chain joins TRBV7-2 to TRBJ1-1, with D possibly being TRBD1 (5 bases). Between the trimmed V and J ends, which lost 5 bases and 4 bases, there was a span of 14 bases. The CDR3 covers 14 residues. Germline lookup yields CDR1 SGHTA and CDR2 FQGNSA.

With regard to this clone: This sample also contains other DNA sequences that code for the same CDR3. This chain joins TRBV5-1 and TRBJ1-2; no firm D call. V was trimmed by 0 bases and J by 2 bases, leaving 8 bases between them. Germline V gene sequence: CDR1 SGHRS, CDR2 YFSETQ. The CDR3 spans 14 residues. CDR3: CASSLVGENYGYTF. The DNA of the CDR3 is TGCGCCAGCAGCTTGGTCGGGGAGAACTATGGCTACACCTTC.

A few counts support this clone. The chain is built from TRBV27 and TRBJ1-6; TRBD1 matches 9 bases. The J segment lost 2 bases and the V segment lost 5 bases, leaving 13 bases of the junction unmatched. Germline lookup yields CDR1 MNHEY and CDR2 SMNVEV (reference sequence). The CDR3 length is 19 residues. The chain's CDR3 is CASSLSSPGQGTYNSPLHF. The CDR3 DNA sequence: TGTGCCAGCAGTCTCTCATCTCCGGGACAGGGAACCTATAATTCACCCCTCCACTTT.

This clone was detected a few times. The chain has TRBV6-4 and TRBJ2-5; 7 bases are a match to TRBD2. Germline values: CDR1 MRHNA, CDR2 SNTAGT. After removal of 4 bases from V and 5 bases from J, the junction contained 7 bases not matched to a gene. The CDR3 totals 14 residues. The CDR3 reads CASSALASRETQYF. DNA of the CDR3: TGTGCCAGCAGTGCACTAGCGTCGCGGGAGACCCAGTACTTC.

The sample holds a few counts of this clone. The chain combines TRBV6-1 with TRBJ1-1; a weak D match, TRBD1 (5 bases). This CDR3 region has 13 residues. V was pared by 2 bases and J by 3 bases, with 7 bases between. Germline CDR1 is MNHNS and CDR2 is SASEGT. The CDR3 spells CASSEIRDTEAFF. DNA of the CDR3: TGTGCCAGCAGTGAAATCAGGGACACTGAAGCTTTCTTT.

This clone appeared a few times. The chain has TRBV7-2 and TRBJ2-2, with TRBD2 matching 11 bases. Per germline, CDR1 SGHTA and CDR2 FQGNSA. This CDR3 has 16 amino acids. J was trimmed by 3 bases and V by 5 bases; bases with no gene match: 5. The CDR3 reads CASSPTSGGYTGELFF. The CDR3 nucleotides read TGTGCCAGCAGCCCAACTAGCGGGGGCTACACCGGGGAGCTGTTTTTT.

The J gene is TRBJ2-7, the V gene TRBV5-1; no clear D gene. The V gene's germline CDR1 is SGHRS and CDR2 YFSETQ. V lost 2 bases, J lost 0 bases, and 12 bases lay in between. CDR3 length equals 15 residues. CDR3 coding DNA: TGCGCCAGCAGCTTTTCACCGGGCAGCTCCTACGAGCAGTACGTC. This encodes CASSFSPGSSYEQYV.

The chain is built from TRBV6-5 and TRBJ2-3; 7 nucleotides line up with TRBD1. The V segment lost 6 bases and the J segment 3 bases; nucleotides outside the gene matches: 3. The CDR3 length is 13 residues. Germline lookup yields CDR1 MNHEY and CDR2 SVGAGI. CDR3 sequence: CASSRGWTDTQYF. CDR3 sequence (DNA): TGTGCCAGCAGCAGGGGGTGGACAGATACGCAGTATTTT.

The chain employs TRBV6-5 and TRBJ2-3; 7 bases fit TRBD1. CDR1 is MNHEY and CDR2 is SVGAGI in the germline V gene. The CDR3 runs to 15 residues. V lost 6 bases, J lost 6 bases, and 12 bases stayed unmatched. The chain's CDR3 is CASSRGTVETDTQYF. The CDR3 DNA is TGTGCCAGCAGCCGAGGGACAGTTGAAACTGATACGCAGTATTTT.

This chain links TRBV4-1 with TRBJ2-1, with D hard to call. The germline V gene has CDR1 MGHRA and CDR2 YSYEKL. The CDR3 is 13 amino acids. Trimming took 0 bases from V and 6 from J, leaving 6 bases between them. The CDR3 spells CASSQERANEQFF. In nucleotides, the CDR3 is TGCGCCAGCAGCCAAGAAAGGGCCAATGAGCAGTTCTTC.

V usage is TRBV15 and J usage is TRBJ1-4; D is unresolved. Trimming cost V 0 bases and J 5 bases, with 7 bases left between them. In germline, CDR1 is LNHNV, CDR2 YYDKDF (reference sequence). This CDR3 has 14 amino acids. Written as DNA, the CDR3 is TGTGCCACCAGCAGAGAGTGGCAAAATGAAAAACTGTTTTTT. Translating it yields CATSREWQNEKLFF.

The chain combines TRBV18 with TRBJ1-6, with D unclear. Germline V gene sequence: CDR1 KGHSH, CDR2 LQKENI. CDR3 length: 14 amino acids. Trimming took off 6 bases at V and 0 bases at J, with 6 bases between the two ends. The CDR3 loop reads CASSGSSYNSPLHF. The CDR3, as DNA: TGTGCCAGCTCCGGGAGCTCCTATAATTCACCCCTCCACTTT.

This clone was recorded only once. The CDR3 DNA follows: TGCGCCAGCAGCTTGGATGGATACGTAGGGGGGCCCCAGCATTTT. Encoded protein: CASSLDGYVGGPQHF. The chain couples TRBV5-1 to TRBJ1-5; perhaps TRBD1 as D (6 bases). The CDR3 is 15 residues long. The germline CDR1 and CDR2 sequences are SGHRS and YFSETQ. V lost 0 bases to trimming and J lost 9 bases, with 16 bases between them.

The chain has TRBV7-2 and TRBJ2-5; 9 bases match TRBD2. V shed 2 bases and J 4 bases; nucleotides not matched to a gene: 8. The CDR3 is 16 amino acids. CDR1 is SGHTA, CDR2 FQGNSA, per germline. In DNA, the CDR3 is TGTGCCAGCAGCTTACCGCGGGGGGGAATAGGAGAGACCCAGTACTTC. Translated, it gives CASSLPRGGIGETQYF.

This chain uses TRBV2 with TRBJ2-5, with TRBD2 identical over 9 bases. The CDR3 loop spans 17 amino acids. Trimming removed 6 bases from V and 5 bases from J; junction bases left unmatched: 16. Per the germline V gene, CDR1 is SNHLY and CDR2 is FYNNEI. The DNA for the CDR3 is TGTGCCAGCAGCACCCCGGGTAGCGGGGGAGCGGGGGAGACCCAGTACTTC. Translated, it gives CASSTPGSGGAGETQYF.

The chain carries TRBV14 and TRBJ1-5; perhaps TRBD1 as D (5 bases). The CDR3 sequence is 16 residues long. V was clipped by 1 base and J by 3 bases, with 13 bases between them. Germline V CDR1 and CDR2: SGHDN, FVKESK. CDR3 loop: CASSQAGAAINQPQHF. The DNA for the CDR3 is TGTGCCAGCAGCCAAGCCGGGGCAGCCATCAATCAGCCCCAGCATTTT.

In nucleotides, the CDR3 is TGTGCCAGTACGGGTATAAGGGACCCAGGGTCACCCCTCCACTTT. This codes for CASTGIRDPGSPLHF. This chain joins TRBV19 and TRBJ1-6; possibly TRBD1 for D (5 bases). Germline values: CDR1 LNHDA, CDR2 SQIVND (reference sequence). The CDR3 is made up of 15 amino acids. V dropped 7 bases and J dropped 10 bases, with 20 bases sitting between them.

This chain connects TRBV11-2 to TRBJ2-1; no reliable D call. CDR1 is SGHAT, CDR2 FQNNGV, per germline. The length of the CDR3 is 16 residues. V lost 5 bases and J lost 0, with 14 bases in between. For the CDR3, the DNA is TGTGCCAGCAGCCGGAGACGACCCAGCTCCTACAATGAGCAGTTCTTC. The encoded protein is CASSRRRPSSYNEQFF.

This chain links TRBV7-2 with TRBJ2-5; D is uncertain. The germline V gene encodes CDR1 SGHTA and CDR2 FQGNSA. V was trimmed by 0 bases and J by 5 bases, leaving 16 bases between them. The CDR3 loop spans 16 amino acids. The chain's CDR3 is CASSLAPRLTRETQYF. The CDR3 bases are TGTGCCAGCAGCTTAGCGCCCAGGCTTACCCGGGAGACCCAGTACTTC.

This rearrangement joins TRBV6-4 to TRBJ1-1; D possibly corresponds to TRBD1 (5 bases). This CDR3 region has 13 residues. CDR1 and CDR2 from the germline V gene are MRHNA and SNTAGT. V lost 5 bases, J lost 0 bases, and 7 bases lay in between. The CDR3 nucleotides read TGTGCCAGCAGTAGCAGGGTGAACACTGAAGCTTTCTTT. Its protein product is CASSSRVNTEAFF.

This chain uses TRBV27 with TRBJ2-3; D gene unclear. There are 13 residues in the CDR3. Germline loops: CDR1 MNHEY, CDR2 SMNVEV (reference sequence). V was shortened by 1 base and J by 4 bases, with 6 bases between the two germline ends. The CDR3 bases are TGTGCCAGCAGTTTATTAACTGCAGATACGCAGTATTTT. It translates to CASSLLTADTQYF.

This rearrangement joins TRBV11-2 to TRBJ2-1; 8 nucleotides line up with TRBD2. With V trimmed by 3 bases and J by 6 bases, 7 bases remained unmatched. CDR1 and CDR2 (germline): SGHAT, FQNNGV. CDR3 length: 15 amino acids. CDR3 loop: CASSFTGTRSNEQFF. In DNA form, the CDR3 reads TGTGCCAGCAGCTTTACCGGGACTAGGAGCAATGAGCAGTTCTTC.

This chain uses TRBV2 with TRBJ2-3; a possible D gene is TRBD2 (7 bases). The germline V gene encodes CDR1 SNHLY and CDR2 FYNNEI. The CDR3 length is 14 residues. Trimming left V 6 bases short and J 0 bases short, with 10 bases between. CDR3 sequence: CASRWGGSTDTQYF. CDR3 DNA: TGTGCCAGCAGATGGGGGGGCAGCACAGATACGCAGTATTTT.

V is TRBV18 and J is TRBJ2-7, with a tentative D call TRBD1 (5 bases). CDR3 length: 13 amino acids. The V and J ends lost 3 bases and 7 bases respectively, with 13 bases between them. Germline V gene sequence: CDR1 KGHSH, CDR2 LQKENI. The CDR3 region is CASSPIAGREQYV. CDR3 DNA sequence: TGTGCCAGCTCACCCATCGCAGGGCGGGAGCAGTACGTC.

The chain joins TRBV25-1 to TRBJ2-3; perhaps D is TRBD1 or TRBD2 (5 bases each). V was cut by 10 bases and J by 4 bases, with 12 bases left in between. The CDR3 contains 12 residues. Germline lookup yields CDR1 MGHDK and CDR2 SYGVNS. The CDR3 nucleotides are TGTGCCACCCGGGACCTGCCAGATACGCAGTATTTT. This encodes CATRDLPDTQYF.

V usage is TRBV7-2 and J usage is TRBJ1-3, with 10 bases that match TRBD1. The germline V gene has CDR1 SGHTA and CDR2 FQGNSA. This CDR3 contains 18 residues. V lost 1 base and J lost 0; bases outside the gene matches: 6. The CDR3 DNA reads as TGTGCCAGCAGCTTAGTTGGGACAGGGGCTTACTCTGGAAACACCATATATTTT. It yields the protein CASSLVGTGAYSGNTIYF.